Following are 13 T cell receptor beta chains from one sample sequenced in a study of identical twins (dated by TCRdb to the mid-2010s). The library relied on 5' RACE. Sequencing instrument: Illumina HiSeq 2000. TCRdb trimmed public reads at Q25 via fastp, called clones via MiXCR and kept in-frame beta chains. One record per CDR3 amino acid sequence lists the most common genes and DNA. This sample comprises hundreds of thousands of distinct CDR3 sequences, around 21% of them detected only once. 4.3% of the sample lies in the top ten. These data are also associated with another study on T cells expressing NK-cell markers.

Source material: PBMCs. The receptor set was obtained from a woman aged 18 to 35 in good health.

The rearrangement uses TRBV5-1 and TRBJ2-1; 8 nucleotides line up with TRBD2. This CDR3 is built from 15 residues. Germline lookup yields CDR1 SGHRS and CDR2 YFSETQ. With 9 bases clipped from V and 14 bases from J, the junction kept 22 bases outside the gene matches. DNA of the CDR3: TGCGCCACGGCGGGGGGCGGGGGGCCCCAGTATGAAAAGTTCTTC. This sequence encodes CATAGGGGPQYEKFF. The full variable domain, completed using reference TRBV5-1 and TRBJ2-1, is KAGVTQTPRYLIKTRGQQVTLSCSPISGHRSVSWYQQTPGQGLQFLFEYFSETQRNKGNFPGRFSGRQFSNSRSEMNVSTLELGDSALYLCATAGGGGPQYEKFFGPGTRLTVL.

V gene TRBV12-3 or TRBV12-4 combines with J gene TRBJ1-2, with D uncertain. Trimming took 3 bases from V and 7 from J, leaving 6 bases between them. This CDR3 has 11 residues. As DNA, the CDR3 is TGTGCCAGCAGTTTCGAGGCTGGCTACACCTTC. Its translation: CASSFEAGYTF.

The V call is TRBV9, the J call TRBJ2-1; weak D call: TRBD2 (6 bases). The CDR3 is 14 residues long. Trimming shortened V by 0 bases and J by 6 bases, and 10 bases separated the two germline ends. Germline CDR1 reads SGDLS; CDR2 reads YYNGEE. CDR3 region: CASSVEGGLNEQFF. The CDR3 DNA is TGTGCCAGCAGCGTAGAAGGAGGGCTCAATGAGCAGTTCTTC.

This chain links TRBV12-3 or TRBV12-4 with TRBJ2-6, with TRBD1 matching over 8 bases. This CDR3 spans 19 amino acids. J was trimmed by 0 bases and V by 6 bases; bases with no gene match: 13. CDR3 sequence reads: CASSPSSGTGDSGANVLTF. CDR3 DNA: TGTGCCAGCAGCCCTTCCTCCGGGACAGGCGACTCTGGGGCCAACGTCCTGACTTTC.

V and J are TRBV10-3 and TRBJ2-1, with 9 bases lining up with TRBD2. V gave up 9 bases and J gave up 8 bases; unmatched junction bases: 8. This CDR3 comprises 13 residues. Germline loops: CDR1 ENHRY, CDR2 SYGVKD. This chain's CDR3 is CAMKRGRGDEQFF. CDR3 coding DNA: TGTGCCATGAAACGCGGGAGGGGGGATGAGCAGTTCTTC.

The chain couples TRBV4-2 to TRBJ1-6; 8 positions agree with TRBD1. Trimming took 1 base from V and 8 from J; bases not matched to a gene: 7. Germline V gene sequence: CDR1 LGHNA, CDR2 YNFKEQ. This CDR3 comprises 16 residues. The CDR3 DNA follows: TGTGCCAGCAGCCAAGTAACAGGGGGATCTCATTCACCCCTCCACTTT. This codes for CASSQVTGGSHSPLHF.

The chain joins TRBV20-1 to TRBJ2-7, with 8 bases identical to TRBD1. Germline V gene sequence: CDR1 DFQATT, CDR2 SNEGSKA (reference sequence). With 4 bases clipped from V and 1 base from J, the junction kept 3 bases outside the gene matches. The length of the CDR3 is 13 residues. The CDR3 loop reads CSANRDRSYEQYF. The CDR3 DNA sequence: TGCAGTGCTAACCGGGACAGGTCCTACGAGCAGTACTTC.

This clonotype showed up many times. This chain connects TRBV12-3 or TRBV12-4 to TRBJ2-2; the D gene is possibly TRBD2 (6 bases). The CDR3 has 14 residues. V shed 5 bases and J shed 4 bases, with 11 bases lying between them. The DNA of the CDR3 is TGTGCCAGCAGTCCCGGGAGTCTCACCGGGGAGCTGTTTTTT. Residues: CASSPGSLTGELFF.

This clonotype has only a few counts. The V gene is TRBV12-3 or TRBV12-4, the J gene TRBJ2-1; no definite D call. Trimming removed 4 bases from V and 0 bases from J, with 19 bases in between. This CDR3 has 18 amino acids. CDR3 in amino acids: CASSSLAPTEGSYNEQFF. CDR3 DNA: TGTGCCAGCAGTTCCTTAGCTCCGACGGAAGGCTCCTACAATGAGCAGTTCTTC.

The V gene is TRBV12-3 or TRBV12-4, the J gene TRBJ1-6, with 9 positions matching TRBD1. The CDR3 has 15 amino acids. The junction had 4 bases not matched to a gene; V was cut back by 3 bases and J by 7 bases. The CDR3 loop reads CASSFRGQGNSPLHF. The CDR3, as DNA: TGTGCCAGCAGTTTTCGGGGACAGGGAAATTCACCCCTCCACTTT.

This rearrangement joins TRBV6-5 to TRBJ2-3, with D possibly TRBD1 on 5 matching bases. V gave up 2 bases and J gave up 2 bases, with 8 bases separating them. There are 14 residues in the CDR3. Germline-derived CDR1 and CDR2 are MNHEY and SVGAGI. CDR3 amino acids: CASSYDSYTDTQYF. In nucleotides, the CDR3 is TGTGCCAGCAGTTACGACAGCTACACAGATACGCAGTATTTT.

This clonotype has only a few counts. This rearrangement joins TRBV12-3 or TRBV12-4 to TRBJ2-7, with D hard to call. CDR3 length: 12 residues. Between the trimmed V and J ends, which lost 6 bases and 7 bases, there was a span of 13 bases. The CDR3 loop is CASSSHIGEQYF. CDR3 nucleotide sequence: TGTGCCAGCAGCTCCCACATTGGGGAGCAGTACTTC.

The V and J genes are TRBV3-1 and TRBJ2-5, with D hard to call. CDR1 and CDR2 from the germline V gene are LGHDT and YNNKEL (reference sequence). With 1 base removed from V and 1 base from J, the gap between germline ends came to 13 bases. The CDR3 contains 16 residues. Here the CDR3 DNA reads TGTGCCAGCAGCCAAGTGTCAAGGCGGACCCAAGAGACCCAGTACTTC. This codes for CASSQVSRRTQETQYF.